This T cell receptor beta chain comes out of a study of blood T cells in healthy people across ages. The authors ran a second PCR of roughly 6 to 12 cycles using a sample-barcoded 5' primer and a J-beta primer mix. TCRdb itself ran the 5' RACE reads through MiXCR, one entry per CDR3 protein. Here the sample spans about 780,000 distinct CDR3 sequences, 35% to 50% being singletons. Study-wide points: Investigators treated diversity estimates from one million T cells as underestimates.

Concerning this clonotype itself: The antigen remains undetermined.

After removal of 1 base from V and 4 bases from J, the junction contained 3 bases not matched to a gene. Germline V gives CDR1 MNHNS, CDR2 SASEGT. CDR3 length equals 14 residues. The source material was blood. This receptor was obtained from an elderly man in good health. The chain employs TRBV6-1 and TRBJ2-5; 7 nucleotides align to TRBD1. CDR3 protein: CASSEDHRGETQYF. The CDR3 region has the DNA TGTGCCAGCAGTGAAGACCACAGGGGAGAGACCCAGTACTTC.